This T cell receptor (beta chain) was identified during a study of OX40 agonist ivuxolimab in advanced cancers. Study-level information: The dose of intravenous ivuxolimab that patients received every 2 weeks ranged from 0.01 to 10 mg/kg. Findings and caveats of the study: Among the least clonally expanded were partial responders at 0.1-3.0 mg/kg.

Comment on this clone: The antigen remains unidentified.

TCRdb keeps only in-frame clones here, not all; method: immunoSEQ multiplex PCR. The sample lists about 58,000 clones, about 90% occurring once. V lost 5 bases to trimming and J lost 9 bases; unmatched junction nucleotides: 6. CDR1 is LNHDA, CDR2 SQIVND, per germline (reference sequence). The CDR3 spans 13 residues. V and J are TRBV19 and TRBJ2-1; 8 bases match TRBD2. The specimen comprised CD4+ or CD8+ T cells sorted from blood, sampled in a trial of the OX40 agonist ivuxolimab. The TCR sequence derives from an adult with an advanced solid tumor such as melanoma, head and neck, liver or kidney cancer. The CDR3 nucleotides read TGTGCCAGTAGTTCGGGACTAGTGACTGAGCAGTTCTTC. It codes for CASSSGLVTEQFF.